This T cell receptor (beta chain) is drawn from a study of cytomegalovirus exposure and HLA in healthy donors (dated by TCRdb to the late 2010s). For the study in its entirety: An earlier analysis of roughly 570 of the donors reported about 300 Gb of sequence data and around 120 million unique TCR beta sequences obtained from approximately 180 million T cells. To study patterns of TCR occurrence, a later analysis re-analyzed previously published TCR beta repertoires from more than 550 donors and added high-resolution HLA genotyping. Using immunosequencing, the study profiled T cell repertoires from 666 subjects and related those repertoires to cytomegalovirus serostatus. Every discovery cohort repertoire had been produced on one sequencing platform. Both class I and class II loci were covered by HLA typing, at four-digit resolution. Of the 350 to 400 genotyped donors, about 80% fell in the genetic ancestry cluster associated with self-reported Caucasian donors. A later genetic analysis took genome-wide SNP genotypes for 398 of the 666 donors and used that subset as a discovery cohort. An early release that covered about 640 HLA-typed donors contained about 290 gigabases of sequencing data and around 85 million unique TCR sequences. On average, around 240,000 unique TCR beta nucleotide sequences were sequenced per donor among 398 genotyped donors of the cohort, with around 19% of those sequences being non-productive. Donor age, sex, ethnicity and CMV serostatus were collected together with the repertoire data. To predict cytomegalovirus infection status, the study combined high-throughput TCR immunosequencing, statistical association of individual TCRs with disease status, and machine learning. The aim of the study was to test whether cataloging public T cell receptors could identify signatures of past pathogen exposure. To decide whether each TCR beta V gene segment behaved as functional or pseudogenic, an earlier analysis of fewer than 750 of the donors relied on high-throughput TCR beta sequencing. Typing coverage differed by locus: A, B, C, DRB1 and DQB1 were typed in roughly 629-630 donors, DQA1 in 522, DPA1 in nearly 610, and DPB1 in 450 to 480. A separate validation cohort of roughly 130 different subjects was used in addition to the 666-subject first cohort. Rather than using new phenotypic data, the later analysis identified candidate immune exposures from TCR beta sequences and from how often those sequences occurred across donors. Five DR-DQ haplotypes were handled as single units for association and clustering, since linkage in the cohort was strong.

Worth noting for this clone: Its specific antigen is unknown. Qualities for individual bases were not recorded, and no much larger clone is one base off.

The cohort was made up of about 670 healthy bone marrow donors. All cohort members were sampled while nominally healthy, although unrecorded immune exposures were likely present. The donor tested CMV seronegative, placing the donor among the 300 to 400 seronegative members of the cohort. A peripheral blood sample was collected from each donor, and TCR beta sequencing was performed on peripheral blood mononuclear cells. The Qiagen DNeasy Blood Extraction Kit was used to extract genomic DNA from the blood cell samples. Libraries were made using the immunoSEQ multiplex PCR assay. A mixture of 60 forward primers for TCR Vbeta segments and 13 reverse primers for TCR Jbeta segments was used in the multiplex PCR. The CDR3 region of rearranged TCR beta genes was amplified from genomic DNA with a multiplex PCR assay. The amplified TCR beta libraries were sequenced on the Illumina HiSeq System as 87-base-pair reads. Per the source publication's procedure: A later analysis counted approximately 76 million unique TCR beta chains across the approximately 700 repertoires, and 10 million to 11 million of these chains were shared by at least two donors. To remove PCR and sequencing errors, raw reads were error-corrected and collapsed into unique sequences using a nearest-neighbor algorithm that merged closely related sequences. CDR3 sequences were aligned to IMGT reference sequences to assign V, D and J gene segments. Each retained sequence needed at least a six-nucleotide match to both a V gene segment and a J gene segment. A rearrangement was called productive if the CDR3 had no stop codons and remained in frame with V and J, and every other rearrangement was called non-productive. CDR3 was defined by IMGT convention, running from the second conserved V-encoded cysteine to the conserved J-encoded phenylalanine. In an earlier analysis of 550 to 650 of the donors, sequences lacking an unambiguous match to a single V gene segment were excluded. An earlier analysis of almost 600 of the donors classified V segments as functional when productive rearrangements were above 56.7% and as segregating when the standard deviation between donors was above 5%. To diagnose cytomegalovirus status from the catalog of TCR beta chain sequences, a statistical classification framework was built. V and J gene assignment, in a later analysis, came from comparing TCR nucleotide sequences with IMGT/GENE-DB human TR gene sequences. A later analysis assigned CDR3 sequences and most-parsimonious VDJ recombination scenarios with the TCRdist pipeline. In a later analysis, every TCR beta chain was defined by the combination of its CDR3 amino acid sequence and its V-gene family, and reads without a unique V-gene family were dropped. A later analysis removed roughly 590 highly shared, low-generation-probability nucleotide sequences to deal with suspected cross-contamination and a sequencing artifact. For each public chain, a later analysis derived a clonal expansion index from normalized ranks of inferred template counts within each repertoire. Generation probabilities in a later analysis came from a VDJ recombination model fitted to out-of-frame rearrangements, and those results were checked against IGoR. A later analysis scored TCR-TCR, TCR-HLA and TCR-CMV co-occurrence with hypergeometric tests, applying a repertoire-size bias correction to TCR pairs. To estimate false discovery rates, a later analysis permuted the HLA or CMV assignments 20 times. In a later analysis, co-occurring TCRs were grouped using DBSCAN, with TCRdist sequence similarity added in when clustering inside HLA-allele-positive subsets. For co-occurrence clustering, repertoires with fewer than 30,000 or more than 120,000 public chains were excluded, along with four to six repertoires with anomalous nucleotide sharing. Entries here come from immuneACCESS through TCRdb and include only in-frame sequences with V and J called. Some clones fail to appear in such tables; in the studies checked, an unresolved V gene covers under half of the shortfall, and the cause of the remainder is unknown. The V and J calls and the clone size are those of that table, but D and trimming were determined from the DNA. In this sample the table shows some 110,000 clones, about 70% of which occur a single time. The ten most abundant clones make up 2.5% to 3.5% of the sample.

V is clipped by 11 bases and J by 0 bases, and the sequence between their germline boundaries is 14 bases long. Counted from cysteine to phenylalanine, this CDR3 has 13 amino acids. Only the CDR3 part of the read is kept: 39 bases, read in frame from the first base. CDR1 LNHDA and CDR2 SQIVND are derived from the germline V gene (reference sequence). Paper-wide results and their limitations: A further reported finding was that TCR beta sequences accurately predicted the HLA-A and HLA-B alleles for most subjects in the first cohort. A total of fewer than 200 TCR beta chains were listed by the study as associated with cytomegalovirus. The presence/absence analyses assumed that sequencing depth was roughly uniform across donors, and that assumption may not be true. Most TCR sequences were observed very rarely across donors, whereas some public TCRs were present in many individuals. Correlated functional status among segregating V segments might reflect linkage disequilibrium, but an unknown experimental factor could not be ruled out. The classifier was reported to diagnose cytomegalovirus status with high specificity and sensitivity in both the original cohort and the validation cohort. According to a later analysis, most CMV-associated TCR beta chains appeared to be HLA-restricted, and the HLA associations seemed to be driven largely by CMV exposure. In an earlier analysis of 587 of the donors, most TCR beta V segments appeared in productive rearrangements about 87% or about 30% of the time, broadly matching IMGT annotations. The authors suggested that the approach could potentially be extended to other disease states and immunological phenotypes. According to a later analysis, TCR association rates differed among HLA loci, with DRB1 alleles showing the most associated TCRs and HLA-C alleles showing the fewest. Three of the identified cytomegalovirus-associated TCR beta chains were confirmed in vitro to be specific for cytomegalovirus antigens. V-gene and J-gene trimming of TCR beta chains was associated with a missense DCLRE1C variant in a later genetic analysis, and the association was replicated in an independent cohort. Because the 87-base-pair reads could not distinguish some IMGT-functional V segments, including TRBV6-2 and TRBV6-3, those segments were excluded. Compared with equally common non-associated chains, HLA-associated TCR beta chains in a later analysis were more clonally expanded and had lower generation probabilities. At a false discovery rate of 0.05, a later analysis linked about 16,000 TCR beta sequences to specific HLA alleles. The only immune exposure information available for the cohort was CMV serostatus. Because HLA typing was unavailable for some donors at each locus, only the typed subset was used in association tests. In a later analysis, several top co-occurrence clusters were reported to appear linked to parvovirus B19, influenza, CMV and Epstein-Barr virus. This cohort had only TCR beta chains sequenced, and the lack of alpha or paired-chain data limited which features could be detected. A cluster of highly shared sequence variants was judged likely to represent a technical artifact of the sequencing pipeline. Compared with the roughly 670-donor mean, donors in an Asian-associated ancestry cluster had fewer N-insertions in productive TCRs, according to a later genetic analysis. Assigning TCR associations to individual alleles was difficult when HLA alleles, especially DR and DQ, strongly co-occurred. The earlier analysis of approximately 540 of the donors excluded some 15 rarely observed V segments, including chromosome 9 orphons, because counts were too low.

The sequence is built from TRBV19 and TRBJ2-7; the best D guess is TRBD1, with 5 bases matching. The clonotype comes from a female donor in good health and CMV-seronegative. The source material was PBMCs. The CDR3: CASSRALSYEQYF. The sequenced DNA is TGTGCCTCCTCCAGGGCCCTCTCCTACGAGCAGTACTTC.